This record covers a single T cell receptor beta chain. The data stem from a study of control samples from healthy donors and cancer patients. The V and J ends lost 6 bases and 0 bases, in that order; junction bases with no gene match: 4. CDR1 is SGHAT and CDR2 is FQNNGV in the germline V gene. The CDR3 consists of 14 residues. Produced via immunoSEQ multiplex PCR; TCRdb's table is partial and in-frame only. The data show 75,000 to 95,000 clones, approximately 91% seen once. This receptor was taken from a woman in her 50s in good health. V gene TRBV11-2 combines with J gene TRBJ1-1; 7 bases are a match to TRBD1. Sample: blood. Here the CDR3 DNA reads TGTGCCAGCAGACAGGGGCCGATGAACACTGAAGCTTTCTTT. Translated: CASRQGPMNTEAFF.